These T cell receptor beta chains were read from a single sample in a study of esophageal squamous cell carcinoma under preoperative chemotherapy. TCRdb re-called the PCR reads with MiXCR, one entry per CDR3 protein. The sample lists fewer than 18,000 distinct CDR3 sequences; over 55% were seen once. This material was acquired from a patient given preoperative chemotherapy. The receptors were gathered from a human donor with esophageal squamous cell carcinoma. The donor label of this sample is uncertain. CDR3s include the opening cysteine and the closing phenylalanine or tryptophan. The D gene is left open where the match is weak. Size is omitted from some rows. Given values are once, few, many or a class for expanded clones.

J | size | V | D | DNA | CDR3
TRBJ2-1 | few | TRBV6-1 | TRBD2 | TGTGCCAGCAGTCAAGAAGGGACTAGCGGAATCTACAATGAGCAGTTCTTC | CASSQEGTSGIYNEQFF
TRBJ1-4 | once | TRBV6-5 | TRBD1 | TGTGCCAGCAGTTACGCCCTGGGACAGGTTTATGAAAAACTGTTTTTT | CASSYALGQVYEKLFF
TRBJ2-4 | . | TRBV6-5 | TRBD1 | TGTGCCAGCAGTTGGGACAGAAAAGAGACTCAGTACTTC | CASSWDRKETQYF
TRBJ2-4 | once | TRBV6-1 | . | TGTGCCAGCCGCGAAGGGGGGCAGGGACCCAAAAACATTCAGTACTTC | CASREGGQGPKNIQYF
TRBJ2-3 | once | TRBV10-2 | TRBD2 | TGCGCCAGCAGTGAGTTGCGGGGGGGCCCTGATACGCAGTATTTT | CASSELRGGPDTQYF
TRBJ2-3 | . | TRBV6-1 | . | TGTGCCAGCAGGGGGCGTGTGGGCCGGGCCACAGATACCCAGTATTTT | CASRGRVGRATDTQYF
TRBJ2-7 | . | TRBV6-1 | TRBD1 | TGTGCCAGCAGTGGAGGACAGGATTTTTCCTACGAGCAGTACTTC | CASSGGQDFSYEQYF
TRBJ2-3 | few | TRBV6-1 | . | TGTGCCAGCAGAACAACAACAGATACGCAGTATTTT | CASRTTTDTQYF
TRBJ2-3 | once | TRBV6-1 | TRBD2 | TGTGCGGGCAGTGGGGGACTAGCCCAAGAGACGCAGTATTTT | CAGSGGLAQETQYF
TRBJ2-1 | . | TRBV6-5 | TRBD2 | TGTGCCAGCAGTACTCCCACCGGGAGGAATGAGCAGTTCTTC | CASSTPTGRNEQFF
TRBJ2-1 | . | TRBV6-4 | . | TGTGCCAGCAGTGAATCCGCTGCCCTTAAGCAGTTCTTC | CASSESAALKQFF
TRBJ1-1 | . | TRBV12-3/TRBV12-4 | TRBD1 | TGTGCCAGCAGTTTAGGGACAGGGAACACTGAAGCTTTCTTT | CASSLGTGNTEAFF
TRBJ2-7 | . | TRBV6-1 | . | TGTGCCAGCGGGGGCCTAGGGGGGAGTGGCAAAGAGACGCAGTACTTC | CASGGLGGSGKETQYF
TRBJ2-7 | . | TRBV6-1 | . | TGTGCCAGCAGTGAAGCTCCTGACCGGGATAATCAAGCCAATGAGCAGTACTTC | CASSEAPDRDNQANEQYF
TRBJ1-1 | many | TRBV6-1 | . | TGTGCCAGCAGTGAAGGGGGGACTGAAGCTTTCTTT | CASSEGGTEAFF
TRBJ2-7 | . | TRBV11-2 | . | TGTGCCAGCAGCTGGGACGGTCGGGGCGAGCAGTACTTC | CASSWDGRGEQYF
TRBJ2-1 | . | TRBV6-1 | . | TGTGCCAGCAGCAGCGGACACCGGTCGGATGAGCAGTTCTTC | CASSSGHRSDEQFF
TRBJ2-3 | . | TRBV7-2 | . | TGTGCCAGCAGCTTATCGGCTCAACGGGATACGCAGTATTTT | CASSLSAQRDTQYF
TRBJ2-5 | once | TRBV12-3/TRBV12-4 | . | TGTGCGGGGGTCGGGGGAGGAGACCCAGATACCCAGTACTTC | CAGVGGGDPDTQYF
TRBJ2-4 | . | TRBV6-1 | . | TGTGCCAGCAGTGAAGCTGCGGGGAGAGAACTTTCTGGGAAAAACGTCCAGTCCTTC | CASSEAAGRELSGKNVQSF
TRBJ2-7 | . | TRBV6-1 | . | TGTGCCAGCAGTCAGGGAATCGGATATGAGCAGTACTTC | CASSQGIGYEQYF
TRBJ2-7 | . | TRBV12-3/TRBV12-4 | . | TGTGCCAGCAGTTTGAGGGACTACGAGCAGTACTTC | CASSLRDYEQYF
TRBJ2-2 | many | TRBV7-3 | . | TGTGCCAGCAGCTTAAGAGGGCCCAGGGTCCTAACCTCGGAGGCCGGGGAGCTGTTTTTT | CASSLRGPRVLTSEAGELFF
TRBJ2-5 | few | TRBV6-4 | . | TGTGGCGCGGGTGACGGGGGCCGGGACCAAGATACGCAGTACTTT | CGAGDGGRDQDTQYF
TRBJ1-6 | few | TRBV12-3/TRBV12-4 | . | TGTGCCAGCAGTTTATACAGACTCTATAATTCACCCCTCCACTTT | CASSLYRLYNSPLHF
TRBJ2-3 | . | TRBV6-1 | . | TGTGCCAGCGGGGCCCTAGGGGGGAGTGGCCCAGATACCCAGTATTTC | CASGALGGSGPDTQYF
TRBJ2-1 | . | TRBV6-1 | TRBD1 | TGTGCCAGCAGTGTATGGGACAGGGCATACAATGAGCAGTTCTTC | CASSVWDRAYNEQFF
TRBJ2-1 | . | TRBV6-5 | TRBD2 | TGTGCCAGCAGTTACTGGGCGGGTAGCGGGGGCGGGAACCACGGGGAGCAGTTTTTC | CASSYWAGSGGGNHGEQFF
TRBJ1-2 | once | TRBV28 | . | TGTGCCAGCAGATCACGACTCGTGCGGGCCTATGGCTACACCTTC | CASRSRLVRAYGYTF
TRBJ2-3 | . | TRBV6-1 | . | TGTGCCAGGGGAACCGAGCAGGTGGACACCGATAAGCAGTATTTT | CARGTEQVDTDKQYF
TRBJ2-3 | many | TRBV6-1 | TRBD1 | TGTGCCAGCAGTCTTGACAGGGGAGGTACAGATACGCAGTATTTT | CASSLDRGGTDTQYF
TRBJ2-3 | . | TRBV6-1 | . | TGTCGCGGCAGGGGGGGGCGAGCCACAGATACGCAGTACTTT | CRGRGGRATDTQYF
TRBJ1-1 | . | TRBV7-2 | . | TGTGCCAGCAGCTTACAGGGAACCATGAACACTGAAGCTTTCTTT | CASSLQGTMNTEAFF
TRBJ2-5 | . | TRBV9 | . | TGTGCCAGCAGCACCCCGACGGTCCGAGCGGCTGACCAAGAGACCCAGTACTTC | CASSTPTVRAADQETQYF
TRBJ2-5 | . | TRBV10-3 | TRBD2 | TGTGCGGGCCGCGGGGGGATTGACCAAGAGACCCAGTACTTC | CAGRGGIDQETQYF
TRBJ2-4 | . | TRBV6-1 | . | TGTGGCAGCGCGGGGCGGTGGGACAAAGACATGCAGTATTTC | CGSAGRWDKDMQYF
TRBJ2-7 | . | TRBV6-1 | . | TGTGCCAGCGGGGGTTTAGCGCCGTGGGCCTACGTGCAGTACTTC | CASGGLAPWAYVQYF
TRBJ2-1 | . | TRBV10-3 | . | TGTGCCATCAGTGAGTCCAGGGGAGGTGAGCAGTTCTTC | CAISESRGGEQFF
TRBJ2-3 | . | TRBV2 | . | TGTGCCAGCAGTGCCGTGGGTGCTGTCCCAGATACGCAGTATTTT | CASSAVGAVPDTQYF
TRBJ2-4 | . | TRBV6-1 | TRBD2 | TGTGCCAGCAGTACACTAGCGGGACTAGACAATGAGCAGTACTTC | CASSTLAGLDNEQYF
TRBJ2-2 | many | TRBV7-8 | TRBD2 | TGTGCCAGCAGCCCGACGGACGGGGGGGACACCGGGGAGCTGTTTTTT | CASSPTDGGDTGELFF
TRBJ2-7 | . | TRBV6-5 | TRBD2 | TGTGCCAGCAGTTACGGTGCTAGCGGGAGGTCCTACGAGCAGTACTTC | CASSYGASGRSYEQYF
TRBJ2-1 | . | TRBV6-5 | . | TGTGCCAGCAGTTTAAACAGACTGGAGACCCAGTTCTTC | CASSLNRLETQFF
TRBJ2-3 | . | TRBV12-3/TRBV12-4 | . | TGTGCCAGCAGGCCGGGAGTCACAGATACGCAGTATTTT | CASRPGVTDTQYF
TRBJ2-2 | . | TRBV6-5 | . | TGTGCCAGCAGGTACAGCGTTACCACCGGGGAGCTGTTTTTT | CASRYSVTTGELFF
TRBJ2-7 | . | TRBV25-1 | . | TGTGCCAGCAGTGAAGGGAGAGGGGCGGTTTACGAGCAGTACTTC | CASSEGRGAVYEQYF
TRBJ2-1 | many | TRBV7-2 | TRBD1 | TGTGCCAGCAGTCAGGGGGCTAGCAGGTTAGCTGAGCAGTTCTTC | CASSQGASRLAEQFF
TRBJ2-7 | once | TRBV11-1 | TRBD1 | TGTGCCAGCAGCTTAGCGGGGACAGTCTCCTACAATGAGCAGTACTTC | CASSLAGTVSYNEQYF
TRBJ1-1 | . | TRBV6-5 | . | TGTGCCAGCAGTTACTCGGTAGGGACTGAAGCTTTCTTT | CASSYSVGTEAFF
TRBJ2-1 | few | TRBV11-3 | TRBD1 | TGTGCCAGCAGCTCCTCCGCCGGGACAGGGGGGGATGAGCAGTTCTTC | CASSSSAGTGGDEQFF
TRBJ1-6 | medium-sized | TRBV6-1 | . | TGTGCCAGCAGTGAAGGCGGGGGGAATTCACCCCTCCACTTT | CASSEGGGNSPLHF
TRBJ2-1 | once | TRBV6-4 | . | TGTGCCAGGAGTCTTGGGGGGGGGGCCGAAGAGACCCAGTATTTC | CARSLGGGAEETQYF
TRBJ2-4 | . | TRBV6-1 | TRBD2 | TGTGCCAGCAGTGGAAGCGGGGGGGGGATAGGCAAAAACATTCAGTATTTC | CASSGSGGGIGKNIQYF
TRBJ2-1 | . | TRBV7-2 | TRBD1 | TGTGCCAGCACAAAAGGGACAGTCTACAATGAGCAGTTCTTC | CASTKGTVYNEQFF
TRBJ2-4 | . | TRBV12-3/TRBV12-4 | TRBD2 | TGTGCCAGCAGTTTGCGGACTAGCGGGACCTACAATGAGCAGTACTTC | CASSLRTSGTYNEQYF
TRBJ2-3 | . | TRBV5-5 | . | TGTGCCAGCAGCTTGCTCGGCACAGATACGCAGTATTTC | CASSLLGTDTQYF
TRBJ2-3 | . | TRBV10-3 | TRBD2 | TGTGCGGGCATCGGGGGGTGTGGCCCAGAGACGCAGTATTTC | CAGIGGCGPETQYF